The 19 T cell receptor beta chains in this list originate from one sample, sequenced in a study of radiation and T cells in renal cell carcinoma. Specified time point: blood 4 weeks post-SBRT, at nephrectomy. This sample's treatment: 15 Gy SBRT to primary tumor, nephrectomy 4 weeks later. The assay was immunoSEQ multiplex PCR, and TCRdb's table has in-frame clones only and misses some. The sample includes about 86,000 clones, roughly 80% of them seen just once. The starting material was blood, obtained from a patient whose treatment included radiotherapy and nephrectomy. These receptors were taken from a man aged 50-60 years with renal cell carcinoma.

This clone was seen a single time. V usage is TRBV30 and J usage is TRBJ1-2, with a tentative D call TRBD1 (6 bases). CDR3 size: 12 residues. V lost 5 bases, J lost 4 bases, and 11 bases lay in between. Germline V CDR1 and CDR2: GTSNPN, SVGIG (reference sequence). CDR3 residues: CAWGRTAYGYTF. In nucleotides, the CDR3 is TGTGCCTGGGGCCGGACAGCCTATGGCTACACCTTC.

The chain couples TRBV21-1 to TRBJ2-3; TRBD1, the table's D call, was not compared with the DNA. TRBV21-1 is termed a pseudogene. The CDR3 is 17 amino acids. CDR3 sequence: CASSKGTGQGVTDTQYF. DNA for the CDR3: TGTGCCAGCAGCAAGGGAACCGGACAGGGAGTAACAGATACGCAGTATTTT.

This rearrangement joins TRBV7-2 to TRBJ2-2; D is ambiguous. The CDR3 loop spans 14 amino acids. The germline V gene encodes CDR1 SGHTA and CDR2 FQGNSA. V was shortened by 3 bases and J by 3 bases, with 8 bases between the two germline ends. The CDR3 coding sequence is TGTGCCAGCAGCTTGTCGGGTTACACCGGGGAGCTGTTTTTT. It specifies CASSLSGYTGELFF.

The chain combines TRBV6-5 with TRBJ2-5, with a possible D match to TRBD2 (5 bases). This CDR3 has 12 residues. The ends were cut back, 2 bases at V and 5 bases at J, with 6 bases in the middle. Germline CDR1 and CDR2: MNHEY and SVGAGI. CDR3 DNA: TGTGCCAGCAGTTACGCGGGTGAGACCCAGTACTTC. Protein product: CASSYAGETQYF.

The chain combines TRBV5-1 with TRBJ2-2, with no clear D. The germline CDR1 and CDR2 sequences are SGHRS and YFSETQ. V was pared by 1 base and J by 5 bases, with 6 bases between. The CDR3 extends over 13 amino acids. The DNA for the CDR3 is TGCGCCAGCAGCTTGAGGGTTACCGGGGAGCTGTTTTTT. This encodes CASSLRVTGELFF.

The V gene is TRBV28, the J gene TRBJ2-7; the D call may be TRBD1 or TRBD2 (5 bases each). CDR1 and CDR2 (germline): MDHEN, SYDVKM. Trimming removed 6 bases from V and 0 bases from J, with 12 bases in between. This CDR3 region has 14 residues. The CDR3 is CASSPGTVSYEQYF. CDR3 nucleotides: TGTGCCAGCAGCCCGGGGACGGTCTCCTACGAGCAGTACTTC.

The gene calls are TRBV28 and TRBJ2-7; D call uncertain. CDR3 size: 18 residues. From germline, CDR1 is MDHEN and CDR2 SYDVKM. Trimming left V 7 bases short and J 0 bases short, with 25 bases between. CDR3 amino acids: CASTSLSKGQLFSYEQYF. Here the CDR3 DNA reads TGTGCCAGCACTTCTCTAAGCAAGGGCCAGTTATTCTCCTACGAGCAGTACTTC.

The chain has TRBV6-4 and TRBJ1-4; 8 bases line up with TRBD1. Germline assignment: CDR1 MRHNA and CDR2 SNTAGT. Trimming at V came to 5 bases and at J to 0 bases, leaving 5 bases not matched to a gene. This CDR3 contains 16 residues. The CDR3 coding sequence is TGTGCCAGCAGTTACAGGGGGGCTCCAACTAATGAAAAACTGTTTTTT. Translation gives CASSYRGAPTNEKLFF.

V gene TRBV2 combines with J gene TRBJ2-1; 8 nucleotides align to TRBD2. Germline CDR1 SNHLY, CDR2 FYNNEI. The length of the CDR3 is 16 residues. The trim removed 1 base at V and 8 bases at J, leaving 10 bases unmatched. CDR3 amino acids: CASSEGGTSVSHEQFF. Here the CDR3 DNA reads TGTGCCAGCAGTGAAGGGGGGACTAGTGTTAGCCATGAGCAGTTCTTC.

The chain combines TRBV9 with TRBJ2-2; D unclear. Per germline, CDR1 SGDLS and CDR2 YYNGEE. CDR3 length: 15 amino acids. V lost 5 bases and J lost 4, with 15 bases in between. The CDR3: CASSLRSVRTGELFF. The DNA for the CDR3 is TGTGCCAGCAGTCTACGTTCTGTTCGCACCGGGGAGCTGTTTTTT.

This chain joins TRBV5-1 and TRBJ1-1; TRBD1 matches 7 bases. The junction had 2 bases not matched to a gene; V was cut back by 0 bases and J by 3 bases. The CDR3 is 14 residues long. The germline CDR1 and CDR2 sequences are SGHRS and YFSETQ. CDR3 sequence reads: CASSLEDRDTEAFF. As DNA, the CDR3 is TGCGCCAGCAGCTTGGAAGACAGGGACACTGAAGCTTTCTTT.

This chain links TRBV7-8 with TRBJ2-2; D call uncertain. Germline V lookup: CDR1 SGHVS, CDR2 FQNEAQ. Trimming shortened V by 9 bases and J by 0 bases, and 14 bases separated the two germline ends. This CDR3 has 15 amino acids. CDR3 loop: CASASGGTNTGELFF. The DNA of the CDR3 is TGTGCCAGTGCTTCCGGTGGGACGAACACCGGGGAGCTGTTTTTT.

The table lists this clone with a count of one. The chain couples TRBV10-3 to TRBJ2-2, with a possible D match to TRBD1 (5 bases). The CDR3 runs 14 residues. Germline lookup yields CDR1 ENHRY and CDR2 SYGVKD. Trimming pared 2 bases from V and 1 base from J, leaving 5 bases between. CDR3 loop: CAISEGQNTGELFF. CDR3 DNA: TGTGCCATCAGTGAGGGACAGAACACCGGGGAGCTGTTTTTT.

The V gene is TRBV27, the J gene TRBJ1-1, with a weak D call TRBD1 (5 bases). The V end lost 7 bases, the J end lost 0 bases, and 15 bases lay between the germline ends. CDR3 length: 15 residues. The germline gives CDR1 MNHEY, CDR2 SMNVEV (reference sequence). CDR3: CASKPPGIMNTEAFF. CDR3 DNA sequence: TGTGCCAGCAAACCCCCAGGGATTATGAACACTGAAGCTTTCTTT.

This clone was observed a single time. V is TRBV29-1 and J is TRBJ2-5; D possibly uses TRBD1 or TRBD2 (6 bases each). CDR3 length equals 13 residues. Germline lookup yields CDR1 SQVTM and CDR2 ANQGSEA. Trimming shortened V by 7 bases and J by 5 bases, and 17 bases separated the two germline ends. CDR3 in DNA: TGCAGCGGGGGCGGGACAAAAGAGGAGACCCAGTACTTC. It specifies CSGGGTKEETQYF. Variable domain in full (rest from reference TRBV29-1 and TRBJ2-5): SAVISQKPSRDICQRGTSLTIQCQVDSQVTMMFWYRQQPGQSLTLIATANQGSEATYESGFVIDKFPISRPNLTFSTLTVSNMSPEDSSIYLCSGGGTKEETQYFGPGTRLLVL.

The chain recombines TRBV7-2 with TRBJ2-3; D may correspond to TRBD1 or TRBD2 (5 bases each). V lost 5 bases, J lost 0 bases, and 15 bases lay in between. The CDR3 runs to 16 residues. Looked up from germline, CDR1 is SGHTA and CDR2 is FQGNSA. The DNA of the CDR3 is TGTGCCAGCAGCCTCCGCCGGGGCGGGAGCACAGATACGCAGTATTTT. Amino acids: CASSLRRGGSTDTQYF. Together with reference TRBV7-2 and TRBJ2-3, the CDR3 gives the full variable domain: GAGVSQSPSNKVTEKGKDVELRCDPISGHTALYWYRQSLGQGLEFLIYFQGNSAPDKSGLPSDRFSAERTGGSVSTLTIQRTQQEDSAVYLCASSLRRGGSTDTQYFGPGTRLTVL.

This rearrangement joins TRBV7-2 to TRBJ2-3; D gene unclear. Trimming shortened V by 5 bases and J by 4 bases, and 10 bases separated the two germline ends. Looked up from germline, CDR1 is SGHTA and CDR2 is FQGNSA. This CDR3 has 13 residues. Here the CDR3 reads CASSPSYADTQYF. The CDR3 nucleotides read TGTGCCAGCAGCCCTTCTTACGCAGATACGCAGTATTTT.

The V call is TRBV5-1, the J call TRBJ2-5; 14 bases match TRBD2. Germline values: CDR1 SGHRS, CDR2 YFSETQ. The V segment lost 3 bases and the J segment 1 base; nucleotides outside the gene matches: 8. This CDR3 contains 18 residues. In DNA form, the CDR3 reads TGCGCCAGCAGCTGGCCCGGGACTAGCGGGGGATCCCAAGAGACCCAGTACTTC. It yields the protein CASSWPGTSGGSQETQYF.

V and J are TRBV27 and TRBJ2-7; 8 bases map to TRBD2. This CDR3 contains 14 residues. Trimming cost V 6 bases and J 5 bases; bases outside gene matches: 9. Germline V CDR1 and CDR2: MNHEY, SMNVEV (reference sequence). CDR3: CASSPRLAHHEQYF. The CDR3 DNA reads as TGTGCCAGCAGCCCACGACTAGCGCATCACGAGCAGTACTTC.